These 11 T cell receptor beta chains came from one sample sequenced in a study of blood T cell repertoires in COVID-19. Generated by immunoSEQ multiplex PCR, the TCRdb table keeps only in-frame clones and is missing some. The sample has tens of thousands of clones; 75% to 90% are singletons. Sequencing was carried out using peripheral blood. The source of these receptors is a man in his sixties with acute or convalescent COVID-19.

The chain combines TRBV28 with TRBJ2-7; 10 bases align to TRBD1. The CDR3 consists of 16 residues. Trimming removed 7 bases from V and 5 bases from J; junction bases left unmatched: 14. Germline lookup yields CDR1 MDHEN and CDR2 SYDVKM. The CDR3 bases are TGTGCCAGCATAGCATGGGGACAGGGGTCCGGGAACGAGCAGTACTTC. Encoded protein: CASIAWGQGSGNEQYF.

The chain has TRBV28 and TRBJ1-4; 10 bases map to TRBD1. CDR3 length: 18 residues. Germline loops: CDR1 MDHEN, CDR2 SYDVKM. V lost 7 bases to trimming and J lost 6 bases; unmatched junction nucleotides: 17. As DNA, the CDR3 is TGTGCCAGCATTACCGGGACAGGGGCCCAATGGGCGCATGAAAAACTGTTTTTT. This codes for CASITGTGAQWAHEKLFF. The variable domain in full, completed from reference TRBV28 and TRBJ1-4, reads DVKVTQSSRYLVKRTGEKVFLECVQDMDHENMFWYRQDPGLGLRLIYFSYDVKMKEKGDIPEGYSVSREKKERFSLILESASTNQTSMYLCASITGTGAQWAHEKLFFGSGTQLSVL.

The chain links TRBV5-6 to TRBJ2-7; TRBD1 agrees at 7 bases. Germline values: CDR1 SGHDT, CDR2 YYEEEE. The CDR3 consists of 14 residues. V shed 3 bases and J 2 bases; nucleotides not matched to a gene: 5. The CDR3 loop reads CASSSNRGPYEQYF. DNA for the CDR3: TGTGCCAGCAGCTCAAACAGGGGTCCCTACGAGCAGTACTTC.

The chain uses TRBV14 and TRBJ2-3, with D maybe TRBD1 (5 bases). V was shortened by 4 bases and J by 5 bases, with 22 bases between the two germline ends. The CDR3 has 17 amino acids. CDR1 SGHDN and CDR2 FVKESK come from the germline V gene. The CDR3, as DNA: TGTGCCAGCAGCCGTCATCCCCAGGGAAGCGCCTTAGATACGCAGTATTTT. Translating gives CASSRHPQGSALDTQYF.

A remark on this clone: The junction and the germline gene differ at one end; a read error may be behind it. The rearrangement uses TRBV18 and TRBJ2-5; TRBD2 matches at 7 bases. CDR1 is KGHSH and CDR2 is LQKENI in the germline V gene. This CDR3 has 17 amino acids. Here the CDR3 reads CASSLPATSEDREIQYF. The CDR3 bases are TGTGCCAGCTCACTACCCGCAACTAGCGAGGATCGAGAGATCCAGTACTTC. Full variable domain (rest looked up from reference TRBV18 and TRBJ2-5): NAGVMQNPRHLVRRRGQEARLRCSPMKGHSHVYWYRQLPEEGLKFMVYLQKENIIDESGMPKERFSAEFPKEGPSILRIQQVVRGDSAAYFCASSLPATSEDREIQYFGPGTRLLVL.

The gene calls are TRBV30 and TRBJ1-6; 7 nucleotides match TRBD1. CDR3 size: 14 residues. The trim removed 1 base at V and 9 bases at J, leaving 6 bases unmatched. Looked up from germline, CDR1 is GTSNPN and CDR2 is SVGIG (reference sequence). The CDR3 loop reads CAWSARGSTSPLHF. In DNA, the CDR3 is TGTGCCTGGAGTGCCAGGGGGTCAACTTCACCCCTCCACTTT.

The J gene is TRBJ2-3, the V gene TRBV4-3, with 7 nucleotides matching TRBD1. The CDR3 covers 15 residues. V lost 2 bases and J lost 4; bases outside the gene matches: 6. Germline CDR1 is LGHNA and CDR2 is YSLEER. This CDR3 reads CASSQRTGWADTQYF. The CDR3 region has the DNA TGCGCCAGCAGCCAAAGGACAGGATGGGCAGATACGCAGTATTTT.

This chain connects TRBV11-3 to TRBJ2-1; 9 bases are shared with TRBD2. V trimming: 0 bases; J trimming: 4 bases; junction bases outside the gene matches: 4. CDR3 length: 16 amino acids. Germline CDR1 and CDR2: SGHNT and YENEEA. The CDR3 bases are TGTGCCAGCAGCTTAGAAGGAGCGGGAGGATACAATGAGCAGTTCTTC. Translation gives CASSLEGAGGYNEQFF.

The chain employs TRBV19 and TRBJ1-4, with 9 bases fitting TRBD1. From germline, CDR1 is LNHDA and CDR2 SQIVND (reference sequence). J gave up 4 bases and V 3 bases, and 3 bases lay outside the gene matches. The CDR3 has 15 residues. The CDR3 spells CASSIRQGDNEKLFF. The DNA of the CDR3 is TGTGCCAGTAGTATCCGACAGGGGGATAATGAAAAACTGTTTTTT.

The J gene is TRBJ1-2, the V gene TRBV10-3; a weak D match, TRBD1 (5 bases). The V end lost 8 bases, the J end lost 2 bases, and 21 bases lay between the germline ends. The germline gives CDR1 ENHRY, CDR2 SYGVKD. This CDR3 has 16 residues. CDR3 nucleotides: TGTGCCATCCGAGGATCTGGGGCGCAGACAAACTATGGCTACACCTTC. Protein: CAIRGSGAQTNYGYTF.

As DNA, the CDR3 is TGTGCCAGTAGTATAGAAGCTAGCGGGAGGTCAGATACGCAGTATTTT. Protein sequence: CASSIEASGRSDTQYF. This chain links TRBV19 with TRBJ2-3; TRBD2 matches at 11 bases. The CDR3 extends over 16 amino acids. V shed 0 bases, J shed 4 bases, and the junction held 3 bases outside the gene matches. The germline CDR1 and CDR2 sequences are LNHDA and SQIVND (reference sequence).